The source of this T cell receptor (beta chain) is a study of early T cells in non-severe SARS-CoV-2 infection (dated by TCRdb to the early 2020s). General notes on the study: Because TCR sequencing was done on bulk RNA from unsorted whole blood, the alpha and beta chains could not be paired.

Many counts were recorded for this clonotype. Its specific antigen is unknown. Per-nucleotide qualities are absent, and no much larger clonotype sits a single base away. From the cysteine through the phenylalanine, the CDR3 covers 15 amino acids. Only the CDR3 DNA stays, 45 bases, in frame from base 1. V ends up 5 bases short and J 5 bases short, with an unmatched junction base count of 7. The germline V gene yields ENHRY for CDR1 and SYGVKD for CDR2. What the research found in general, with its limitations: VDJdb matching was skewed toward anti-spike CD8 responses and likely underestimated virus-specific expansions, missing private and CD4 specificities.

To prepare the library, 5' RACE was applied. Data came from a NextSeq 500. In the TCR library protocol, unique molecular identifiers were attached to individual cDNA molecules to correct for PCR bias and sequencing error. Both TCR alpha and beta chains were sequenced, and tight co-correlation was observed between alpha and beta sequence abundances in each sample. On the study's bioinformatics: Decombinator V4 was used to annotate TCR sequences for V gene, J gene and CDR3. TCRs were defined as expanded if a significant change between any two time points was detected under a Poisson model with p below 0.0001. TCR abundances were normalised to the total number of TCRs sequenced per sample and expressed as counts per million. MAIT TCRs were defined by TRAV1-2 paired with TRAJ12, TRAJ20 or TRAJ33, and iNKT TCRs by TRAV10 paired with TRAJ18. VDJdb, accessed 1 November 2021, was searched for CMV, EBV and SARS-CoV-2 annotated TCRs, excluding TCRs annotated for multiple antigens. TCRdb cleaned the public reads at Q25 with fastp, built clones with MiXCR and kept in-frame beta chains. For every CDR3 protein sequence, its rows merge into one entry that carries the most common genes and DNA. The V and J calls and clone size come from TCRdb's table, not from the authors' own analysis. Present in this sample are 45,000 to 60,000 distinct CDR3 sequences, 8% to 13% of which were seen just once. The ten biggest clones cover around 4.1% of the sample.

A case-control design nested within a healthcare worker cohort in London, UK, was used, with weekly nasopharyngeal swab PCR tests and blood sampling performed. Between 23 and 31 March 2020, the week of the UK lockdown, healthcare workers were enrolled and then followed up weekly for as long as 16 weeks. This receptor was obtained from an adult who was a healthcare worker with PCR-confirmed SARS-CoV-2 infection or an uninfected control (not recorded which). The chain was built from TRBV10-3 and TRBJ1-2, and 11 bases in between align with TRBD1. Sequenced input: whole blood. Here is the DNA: TGTGCCATCAGTTCGGGACAGGGGGGCTCATATGGCTACACCTTC. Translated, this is CAISSGQGGSYGYTF.